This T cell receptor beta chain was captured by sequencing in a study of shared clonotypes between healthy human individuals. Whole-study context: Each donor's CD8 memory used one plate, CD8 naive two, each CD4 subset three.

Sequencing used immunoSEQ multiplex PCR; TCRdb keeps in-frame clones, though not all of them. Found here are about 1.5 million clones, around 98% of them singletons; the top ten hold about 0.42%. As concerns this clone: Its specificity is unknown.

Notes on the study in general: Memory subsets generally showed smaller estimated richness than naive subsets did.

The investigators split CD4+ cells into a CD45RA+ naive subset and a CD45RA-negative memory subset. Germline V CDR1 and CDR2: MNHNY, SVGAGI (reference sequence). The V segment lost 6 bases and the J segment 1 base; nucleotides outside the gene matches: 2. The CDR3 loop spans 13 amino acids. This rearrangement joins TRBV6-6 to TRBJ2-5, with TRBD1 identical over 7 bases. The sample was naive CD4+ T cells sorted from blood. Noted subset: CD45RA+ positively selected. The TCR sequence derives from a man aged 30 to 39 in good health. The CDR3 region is CASSGTAQETQYF. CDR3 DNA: TGTGCCAGCAGCGGGACAGCCCAAGAGACCCAGTACTTC.